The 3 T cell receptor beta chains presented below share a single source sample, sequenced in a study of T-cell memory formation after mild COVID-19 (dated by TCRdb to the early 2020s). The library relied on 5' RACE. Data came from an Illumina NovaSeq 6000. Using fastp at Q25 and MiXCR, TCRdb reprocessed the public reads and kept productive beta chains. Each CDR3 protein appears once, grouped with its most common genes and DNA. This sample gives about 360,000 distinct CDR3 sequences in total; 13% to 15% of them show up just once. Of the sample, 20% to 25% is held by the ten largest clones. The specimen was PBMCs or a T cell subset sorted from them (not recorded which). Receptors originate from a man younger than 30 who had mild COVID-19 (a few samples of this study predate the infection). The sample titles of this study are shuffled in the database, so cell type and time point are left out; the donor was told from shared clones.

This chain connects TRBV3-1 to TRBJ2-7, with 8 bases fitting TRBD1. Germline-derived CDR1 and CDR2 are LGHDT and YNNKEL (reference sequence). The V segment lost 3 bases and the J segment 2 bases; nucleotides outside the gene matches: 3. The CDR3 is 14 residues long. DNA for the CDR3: TGTGCCAGCAGCCATGCAGGGGGCACCTACGAGCAGTACTTC. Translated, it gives CASSHAGGTYEQYF.

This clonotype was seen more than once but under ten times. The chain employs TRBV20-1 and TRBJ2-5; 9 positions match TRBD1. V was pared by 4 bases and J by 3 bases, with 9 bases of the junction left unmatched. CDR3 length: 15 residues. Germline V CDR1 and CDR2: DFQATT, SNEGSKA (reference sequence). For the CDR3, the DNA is TGCAGTGCTATGGGGGACAGGGAAGAGGAAGAGACCCAGTACTTC. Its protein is CSAMGDREEEETQYF.

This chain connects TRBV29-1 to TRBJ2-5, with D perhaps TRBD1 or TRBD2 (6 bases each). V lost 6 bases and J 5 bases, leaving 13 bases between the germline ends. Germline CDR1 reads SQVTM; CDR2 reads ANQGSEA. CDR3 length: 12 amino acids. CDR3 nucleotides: TGCAGCGTGGGCCCGGGGGCCGAGACCCAGTACTTC. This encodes CSVGPGAETQYF.